Listed here are 10 T cell receptor beta chains from one sample, sequenced in a study of post-analysis software for immune sequencing data. No cognate antigen is known for these TCRs. cDNA libraries for TCR beta contained unique molecular identifiers. TCRdb redid the calling of the PCR reads with MiXCR, one entry per CDR3 protein. The data show 600,000 to 750,000 distinct CDR3 sequences, roughly three fifths seen once. General study findings and limits: Four or five TRBV segments, TRBV5-6, TRBV5-1 and TRBV20-1 among them, were found more frequent in patients than controls.

The source material was blood. These receptors came from a girl between 2 and 10 years old with multiple sclerosis.

V and J are TRBV11-3 and TRBJ1-1; D unresolved. V lost 5 bases and J lost 4, with 8 bases in between. This CDR3 has 12 amino acids. CDR1 SGHNT and CDR2 YENEEA come from the germline V gene. The CDR3 DNA reads as TGTGCCAGCAGCCTCGGACCCACTGAAGCTTTCTTT. The encoded protein is CASSLGPTEAFF.

This chain uses TRBV24-1 with TRBJ2-7, with D perhaps being TRBD1 or TRBD2 (6 bases each). The DNA end is a closer match to TRBJ2-5, so the J assignment may be wrong. There are 15 residues in the CDR3. Germline values: CDR1 KGHDR, CDR2 SFDVKD. The CDR3 region is CATSDWGADQETQYF. The CDR3 DNA reads TGTGCCACCAGTGATTGGGGGGCCGACCAAGAGACCCAGTACTTC.

Many counts were recorded for this clonotype. The rearrangement uses TRBV7-2 and TRBJ2-1; unclear D gene. The CDR3 has 12 residues. Per the germline V gene, CDR1 is SGHTA and CDR2 is FQGNSA. V lost 8 bases, J lost 7 bases, and 12 bases lay in between. The CDR3 DNA is TGTGCCAGCTCACCAACCGGTAATGAGCAGTTCTTC. Translating it yields CASSPTGNEQFF.

This chain uses TRBV3-1 with TRBJ1-2, with 10 bases aligning to TRBD1. In germline, CDR1 is LGHDT, CDR2 YNNKEL (reference sequence). The CDR3 loop spans 14 amino acids. With V trimmed by 3 bases and J by 7 bases, 5 bases remained unmatched. The CDR3 loop is CASSQGQGMAGYTF. CDR3 coding DNA: TGTGCCAGCAGCCAGGGACAGGGGATGGCTGGCTACACCTTC. The full variable domain, rest sourced from reference TRBV3-1 and TRBJ1-2, is DTAVSQTPKYLVTQMGNDKSIKCEQNLGHDTMYWYKQDSKKFLKIMFSYNNKELIINETVPNRFSPKSPDKAHLNLHINSLELGDSAVYFCASSQGQGMAGYTFGSGTRLTVV.

The chain recombines TRBV27 with TRBJ2-1; TRBD1 aligns across 7 bases. Germline-derived CDR1 and CDR2 are MNHEY and SMNVEV (reference sequence). V gave up 8 bases and J gave up 5 bases; unmatched junction bases: 3. CDR3 length: 12 residues. The DNA for the CDR3 is TGTGCCAGCGCGGACAGGAACAATGAGCAGTTCTTC. This translates into CASADRNNEQFF.

The rearrangement links TRBV4-3 to TRBJ1-2, with 8 bases matching TRBD1. Trimming took 2 bases from V and 6 from J; bases not matched to a gene: 5. From germline, CDR1 is LGHNA and CDR2 YSLEER. CDR3 length: 14 residues. The CDR3 reads CASSQPDRGHGYTF. The CDR3 DNA sequence: TGCGCCAGCAGCCAACCCGACAGGGGTCATGGCTACACCTTC.

The genes are TRBV5-6 and TRBJ1-2, with D unclear. The CDR3 length is 15 residues. V shed 0 bases and J shed 8 bases, with 17 bases lying between them. Germline CDR1 SGHDT, CDR2 YYEEEE. CDR3 amino acids: CASSLVLQDAEGYTF. In DNA, the CDR3 is TGTGCCAGCAGCTTGGTGCTTCAGGACGCTGAAGGCTACACCTTC.

The CDR3 region is CASSPLGQGAVVHGYTF. CDR3 bases: TGTGCCAGCAGTCCCTTGGGACAGGGGGCAGTGGTTCATGGCTACACCTTC. The chain is built from TRBV7-2 and TRBJ1-2; TRBD1 aligns across 12 bases. The CDR3 is 17 amino acids. Germline loops: CDR1 SGHTA, CDR2 FQGNSA. The ends lost 6 bases at V and 6 bases at J; junction bases unmatched: 14.

The V call is TRBV29-1, the J call TRBJ1-2; 8 bases line up with TRBD1. V shed 6 bases, J shed 11 bases, and the junction held 11 bases outside the gene matches. This CDR3 is 12 amino acids long. The germline gives CDR1 SQVTM, CDR2 ANQGSEA. CDR3: CSVNGQGQRYTF. CDR3 DNA sequence: TGCAGCGTGAACGGACAGGGTCAACGGTACACCTTC. Variable domain in full (rest from reference TRBV29-1 and TRBJ1-2): SAVISQKPSRDICQRGTSLTIQCQVDSQVTMMFWYRQQPGQSLTLIATANQGSEATYESGFVIDKFPISRPNLTFSTLTVSNMSPEDSSIYLCSVNGQGQRYTFGSGTRLTVV.

CDR3 region: CASSPGSLGFTDTQYF. The CDR3, as DNA: TGTGCCAGCAGCCCAGGATCCCTGGGTTTCACAGATACGCAGTATTTT. The chain combines TRBV7-9 with TRBJ2-3; D not resolved. The germline V and J ends were trimmed by 5 bases and 2 bases, with 17 bases remaining between them. In germline, CDR1 is SEHNR, CDR2 FQNEAQ (reference sequence). The length of the CDR3 is 16 residues.